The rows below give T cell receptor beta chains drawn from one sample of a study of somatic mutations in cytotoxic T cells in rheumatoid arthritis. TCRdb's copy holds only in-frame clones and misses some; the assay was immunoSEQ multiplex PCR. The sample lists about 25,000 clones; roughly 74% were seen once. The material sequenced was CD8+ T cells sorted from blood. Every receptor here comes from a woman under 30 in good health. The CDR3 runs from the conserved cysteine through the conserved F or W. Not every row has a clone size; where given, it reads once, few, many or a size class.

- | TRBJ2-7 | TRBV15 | CATSGVWGGDEQYF
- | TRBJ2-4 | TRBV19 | CASSSRLEGNIQYF
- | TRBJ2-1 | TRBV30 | CAWSVRGAGSENEQFF
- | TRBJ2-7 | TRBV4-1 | CASSHGQSSYEQYF
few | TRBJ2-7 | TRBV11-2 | CASSFRPGQGFHEQYF
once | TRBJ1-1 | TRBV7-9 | CASSTLGQAGDTEAFF
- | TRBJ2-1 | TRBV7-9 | CASSPNQGLAYNEQFF
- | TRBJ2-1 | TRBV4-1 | CASSQELAGGHNEQFF
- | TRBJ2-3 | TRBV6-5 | CASSRLAGGLDTQYF
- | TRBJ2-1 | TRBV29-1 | CSTSGGPYNEQFF
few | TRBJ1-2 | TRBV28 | CASSRGTYGYTF
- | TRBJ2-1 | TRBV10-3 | CAISGPINVTTHSYNEQFF
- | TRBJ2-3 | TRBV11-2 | CASSGTSGTDTQYF
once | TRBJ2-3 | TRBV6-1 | CASSEWLDTQYF
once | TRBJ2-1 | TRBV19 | CASSLYLGFTNEQFF
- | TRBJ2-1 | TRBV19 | CASSILGMGAYNEQFF
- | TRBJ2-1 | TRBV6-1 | CASSDLGRPDEQFF
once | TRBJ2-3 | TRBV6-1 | CASSELSGGSTDTQYF
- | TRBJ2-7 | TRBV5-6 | CASSFTSGSSYEQYF
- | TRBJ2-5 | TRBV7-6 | CASSGRAWETQYF
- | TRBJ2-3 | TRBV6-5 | CASSSRTSGRHTQYF
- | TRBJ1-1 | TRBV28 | CASSLYRPTEAFF
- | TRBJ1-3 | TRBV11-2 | CASSLGGSGNTIYF
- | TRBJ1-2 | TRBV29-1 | CSAPDRGRAYGYTF
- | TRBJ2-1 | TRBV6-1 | CASTWDSSYNEQFF
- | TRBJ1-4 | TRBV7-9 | CASSSSGHSGELFF
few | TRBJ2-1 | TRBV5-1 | CASSLGGRETYNEQFF
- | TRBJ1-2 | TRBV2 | CASHGIQTYGYTF
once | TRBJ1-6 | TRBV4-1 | CAGSQVDSNLPLHF
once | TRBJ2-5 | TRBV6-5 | CASSNSGGAAETQYF
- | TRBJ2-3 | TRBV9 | CASSVARGGPDTQYF
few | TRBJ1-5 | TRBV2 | CASGGTGFTQPQHF
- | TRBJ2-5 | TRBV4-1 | CASSQAFTGYETQYF
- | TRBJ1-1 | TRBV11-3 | CASSLGVNTEAFF
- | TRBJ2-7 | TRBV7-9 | CASSLGAPGQGNEQYF
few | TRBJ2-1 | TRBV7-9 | CASSLAGQGYGNEQFF
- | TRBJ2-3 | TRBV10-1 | CASCRAGDSSTDTQYF
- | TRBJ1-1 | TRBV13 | CASSSSTGLNTEAFF
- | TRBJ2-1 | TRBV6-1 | CASVLLAGVRDEQFF
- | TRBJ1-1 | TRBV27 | CASSPTGGANTEAFF
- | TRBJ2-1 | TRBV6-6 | CASSSGDEQFF
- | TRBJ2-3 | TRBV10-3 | CAISVTSGSTDTQYF
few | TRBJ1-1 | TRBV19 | CASSIGAGLTEAFF
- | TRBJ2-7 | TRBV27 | CASSPLAGGYEQYF
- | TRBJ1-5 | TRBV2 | CASRPRGRQPQHF
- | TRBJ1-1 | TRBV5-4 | CASSQGQGGNTEAFF
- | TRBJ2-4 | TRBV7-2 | CASSLGPGGPNIQYF
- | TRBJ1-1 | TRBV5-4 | CASSLVGTGGLEAFF
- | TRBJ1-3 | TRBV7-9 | CASSPFGQGEGNTIYF
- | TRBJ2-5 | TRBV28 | CASSLGRRAETQYF
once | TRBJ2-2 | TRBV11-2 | CASSLEFSGSYRNTGELFF
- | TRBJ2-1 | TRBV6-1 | CASSPLAGEGYEQFF
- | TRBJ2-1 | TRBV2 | CASGRNSAGDYNEQFF
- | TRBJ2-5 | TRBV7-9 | CASSFEGLAETQYF
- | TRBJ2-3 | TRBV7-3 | CASSRTGGDTQYF
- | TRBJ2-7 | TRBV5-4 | CASSLERGFPYEQYF
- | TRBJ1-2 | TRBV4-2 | CASSHLGGTDGYTF
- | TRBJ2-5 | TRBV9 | CASSVADTDYRVIGGETQYF
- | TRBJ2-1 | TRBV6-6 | CASSLGLAGWEQFF